One sample yielded the 12 T cell receptor beta chains listed below, sequenced in a study of blood T cell repertoires in COVID-19. Assay used: immunoSEQ multiplex PCR; TCRdb lists only in-frame clones, some missing. The sample includes 200,000 to 250,000 clones, roughly 89% of them seen just once. Input material: PBMCs or T cells enriched from blood (not recorded which). Every receptor here comes from a woman aged 35 to 49 with acute COVID-19.

This clone has just one count. The chain has TRBV6-5 and TRBJ1-2; D may be TRBD1 (6 bases). The V end lost 6 bases, the J end lost 3 bases, and 11 bases lay between the germline ends. CDR1 and CDR2 (germline): MNHEY, SVGAGI. This CDR3 comprises 13 residues. As DNA, the CDR3 is TGTGCCAGCAGCCCAGGGGATCACTATGGCTACACCTTC. Its protein product is CASSPGDHYGYTF.

V is TRBV5-5 and J is TRBJ1-1; D is uncertain. Per the germline V gene, CDR1 is SGHKS and CDR2 is YYEKEE (reference sequence). V was shortened by 0 bases and J by 5 bases, with 11 bases between the two germline ends. CDR3 length: 14 residues. The DNA of the CDR3 is TGTGCCAGCAGCTTGGATCGGGGAAGGACTGAAGCTTTCTTT. Translating it yields CASSLDRGRTEAFF.

V is TRBV2 and J is TRBJ2-7; D perhaps matches TRBD1 (5 bases). In germline, CDR1 is SNHLY, CDR2 FYNNEI. Deletions cut 5 bases from V and 7 bases from J, with 6 bases between. The CDR3 loop spans 10 amino acids. DNA for the CDR3: TGTGCCAGCAGTTCAGGGGAGCAGTACTTC. Translated, it gives CASSSGEQYF.

This clone was detected many times. The CDR3 loop is CATPKGGIGNTIYF. CDR3 DNA sequence: TGTGCCACCCCGAAAGGGGGTATAGGAAACACCATATATTTT. This chain connects TRBV7-9 to TRBJ1-3, with D possibly being TRBD1 (6 bases). The CDR3 extends over 14 amino acids. V was clipped by 10 bases and J by 4 bases, with 17 bases between them. Germline assignment: CDR1 SEHNR and CDR2 FQNEAQ (reference sequence).

Turning to this clone: At one end the junction does not follow the germline gene, possibly because of a read error. This sequence joins TRBV19 and TRBJ2-1; the D gene is possibly TRBD2 (6 bases). The CDR3 runs to 12 residues. Looked up from germline, CDR1 is LNHDA and CDR2 is SQIVND (reference sequence). CDR3 loop: CASGDSNNEQFF. Here the CDR3 DNA reads TGTGCCAGTGGGGACTCCAACAATGAGCAGTTCTTC.

The V gene is TRBV4-3, the J gene TRBJ2-1, with a possible D match to TRBD2 (6 bases). There are 15 residues in the CDR3. Germline V gene data show CDR1 as LGHNA and CDR2 as YSLEER. Trimming took off 4 bases at V and 5 bases at J, with 15 bases between the two ends. This CDR3 is CASSRRREPNNEQFF. The CDR3 DNA follows: TGCGCCAGCAGCCGCCGACGGGAGCCTAACAATGAGCAGTTCTTC.

The gene calls are TRBV7-3 and TRBJ2-1; TRBD2 is a possible D gene (6 bases). Germline V gene lookup returns CDR1 SGHTA and CDR2 FQGTGA. V shed 0 bases and J shed 10 bases, with 7 bases lying between them. This CDR3 is 12 amino acids long. CDR3 in amino acids: CASSLTGREQFF. The DNA of the CDR3 is TGTGCCAGCAGCTTAACGGGGAGGGAGCAGTTCTTC.

Ten or more counts support this clone. The genes are TRBV2 and TRBJ1-5; the match to TRBD1 covers 8 bases. Trimming removed 0 bases from V and 3 bases from J; junction bases left unmatched: 4. CDR3 length: 16 amino acids. CDR1 is SNHLY, CDR2 FYNNEI, per germline. CDR3 amino acids: CASSEAPTGVNQPQHF. CDR3 DNA sequence: TGTGCCAGCAGTGAAGCTCCGACAGGGGTCAATCAGCCCCAGCATTTT.

This clone was recorded a few times. V is TRBV10-2 and J is TRBJ1-3, with no clear D. The CDR3 contains 17 residues. Germline V gives CDR1 WSHSY, CDR2 SAAADI. Trimming took 8 bases from V and 4 from J, leaving 24 bases between them. Here the CDR3 reads CASSGSKAQTIGNTIYF. The DNA of the CDR3 is TGCGCCAGCTCCGGGTCCAAAGCACAAACAATAGGAAACACCATATATTTT.

The rearrangement links TRBV19 to TRBJ1-2, with 9 bases that match TRBD1. Germline-derived CDR1 and CDR2 are LNHDA and SQIVND (reference sequence). The CDR3 has 16 amino acids. V dropped 5 bases and J dropped 11; count of bases not matched to a gene: 18. Here the CDR3 DNA reads TGTGCCAGTAGTGTGCGCGGGGAGACAGGGGGGGCTTCTTACACCTTC. Protein product: CASSVRGETGGASYTF.

V gene TRBV9 combines with J gene TRBJ1-1; TRBD1 might be the D (6 bases). CDR1 and CDR2 from the germline V gene are SGDLS and YYNGEE. V lost 3 bases, J lost 1 base, and 16 bases lay in between. The length of the CDR3 is 16 residues. CDR3 sequence (DNA): TGTGCCAGCAGCGGAGACCCGGGACAATCGAACACTGAAGCTTTCTTT. This sequence encodes CASSGDPGQSNTEAFF. Looking up the rest from reference TRBV9 and TRBJ1-1 gives the full variable domain: DSGVTQTPKHLITATGQRVTLRCSPRSGDLSVYWYQQSLDQGLQFLIQYYNGEERAKGNILERFSAQQFPDLHSELNLSSLELGDSALYFCASSGDPGQSNTEAFFGQGTRLTVV.

The chain links TRBV7-2 to TRBJ1-1; D gene uncertain. Germline V gene data show CDR1 as SGHTA and CDR2 as FQGNSA. Trimming took off 1 base at V and 4 bases at J, with 13 bases between the two ends. The CDR3 contains 15 residues. The CDR3 reads CASSLGGSHGTEAFF. CDR3 DNA: TGTGCCAGCAGCTTAGGCGGGTCGCACGGCACTGAAGCTTTCTTT.